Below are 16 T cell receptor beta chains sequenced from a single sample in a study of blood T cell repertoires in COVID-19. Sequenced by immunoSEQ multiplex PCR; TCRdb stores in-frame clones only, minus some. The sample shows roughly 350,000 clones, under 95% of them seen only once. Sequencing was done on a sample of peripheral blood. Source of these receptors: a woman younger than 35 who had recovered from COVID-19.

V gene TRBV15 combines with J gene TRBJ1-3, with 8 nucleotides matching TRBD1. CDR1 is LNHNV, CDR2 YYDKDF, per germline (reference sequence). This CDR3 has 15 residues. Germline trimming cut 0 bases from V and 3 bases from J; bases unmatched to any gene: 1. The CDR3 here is CATSRDGQGGNTIYF. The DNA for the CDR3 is TGTGCCACCAGCAGAGACGGACAGGGTGGAAACACCATATATTTT.

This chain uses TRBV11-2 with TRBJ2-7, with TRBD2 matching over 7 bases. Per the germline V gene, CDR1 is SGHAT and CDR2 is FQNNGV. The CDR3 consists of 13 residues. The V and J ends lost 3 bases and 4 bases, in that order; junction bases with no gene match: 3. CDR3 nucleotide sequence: TGTGCCAGCAGCTTCCGCGGGGGTTACGAGCAGTACGTC. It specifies CASSFRGGYEQYV.

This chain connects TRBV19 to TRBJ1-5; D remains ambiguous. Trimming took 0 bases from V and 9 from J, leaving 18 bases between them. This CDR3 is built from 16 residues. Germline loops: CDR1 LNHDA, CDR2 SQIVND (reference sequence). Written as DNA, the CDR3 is TGTGCCAGTAGTATAGATCGGGAAGGCAGAGGCAGGCCCCAGCATTTT. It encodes CASSIDREGRGRPQHF.

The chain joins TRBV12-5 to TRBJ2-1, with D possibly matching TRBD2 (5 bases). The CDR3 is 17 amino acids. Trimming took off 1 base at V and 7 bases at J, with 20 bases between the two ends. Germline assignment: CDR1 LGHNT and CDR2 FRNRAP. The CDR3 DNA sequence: TGTGCTAGTGGTTTGGCAACAGAGGGTCTGGAACTTAATGAGCAGTTCTTC. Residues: CASGLATEGLELNEQFF.

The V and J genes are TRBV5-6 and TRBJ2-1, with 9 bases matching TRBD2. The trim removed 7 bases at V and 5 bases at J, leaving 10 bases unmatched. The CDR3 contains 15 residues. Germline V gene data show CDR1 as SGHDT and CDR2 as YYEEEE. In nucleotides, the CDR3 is TGTGCCAGCCTCCGGGTAGCGGGGGCGGACAATGAGCAGTTCTTC. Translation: CASLRVAGADNEQFF.

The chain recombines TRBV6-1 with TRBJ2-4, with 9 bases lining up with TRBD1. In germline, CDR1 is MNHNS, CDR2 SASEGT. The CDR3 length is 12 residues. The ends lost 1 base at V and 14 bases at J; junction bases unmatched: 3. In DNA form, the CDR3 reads TGTGCCAGCAGTGAAGAAAGGGACAGGGAGTACTTC. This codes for CASSEERDREYF.

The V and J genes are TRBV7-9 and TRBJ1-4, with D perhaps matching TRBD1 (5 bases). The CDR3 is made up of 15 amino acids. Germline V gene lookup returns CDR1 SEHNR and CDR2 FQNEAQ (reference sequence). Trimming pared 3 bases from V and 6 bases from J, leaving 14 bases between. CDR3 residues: CASSFGAGTDEKLFF. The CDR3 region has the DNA TGTGCCAGCAGCTTTGGGGCGGGGACGGATGAAAAACTGTTTTTT.

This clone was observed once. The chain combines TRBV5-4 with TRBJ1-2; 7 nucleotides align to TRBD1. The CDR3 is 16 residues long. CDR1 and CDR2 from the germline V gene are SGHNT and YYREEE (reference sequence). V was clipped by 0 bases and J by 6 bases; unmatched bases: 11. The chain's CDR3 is CASSLEGAARYDGYTF. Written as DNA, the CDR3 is TGTGCCAGCAGCTTGGAGGGGGCGGCGCGCTATGATGGCTACACCTTC.

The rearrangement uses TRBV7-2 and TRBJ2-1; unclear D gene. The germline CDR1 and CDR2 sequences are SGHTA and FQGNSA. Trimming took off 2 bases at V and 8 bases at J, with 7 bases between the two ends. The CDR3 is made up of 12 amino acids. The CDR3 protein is CASSLRDYEQFF. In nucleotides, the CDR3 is TGTGCCAGCAGCTTACGAGACTATGAGCAGTTCTTC.

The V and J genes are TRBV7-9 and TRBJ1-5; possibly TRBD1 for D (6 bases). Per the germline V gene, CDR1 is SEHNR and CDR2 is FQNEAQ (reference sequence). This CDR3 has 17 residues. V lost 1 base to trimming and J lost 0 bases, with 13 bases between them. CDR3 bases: TGTGCCAGCAGCTTAGGGGGGGCGGGGGATAGCAATCAGCCCCAGCATTTT. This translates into CASSLGGAGDSNQPQHF. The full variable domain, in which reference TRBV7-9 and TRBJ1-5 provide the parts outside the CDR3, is DTGVSQNPRHKITKRGQNVTFRCDPISEHNRLYWYRQTLGQGPEFLTYFQNEAQLEKSRLLSDRFSAERPKGSFSTLEIQRTEQGDSAMYLCASSLGGAGDSNQPQHFGDGTRLSIL.

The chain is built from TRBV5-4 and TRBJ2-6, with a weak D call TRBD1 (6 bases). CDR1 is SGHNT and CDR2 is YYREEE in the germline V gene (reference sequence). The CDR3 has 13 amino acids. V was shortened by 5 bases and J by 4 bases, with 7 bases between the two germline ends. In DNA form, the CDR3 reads TGTGCCAGCAGAGGACAGGGGGCCAACGTCCTGACTTTC. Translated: CASRGQGANVLTF. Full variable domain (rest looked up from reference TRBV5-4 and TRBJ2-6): ETGVTQSPTHLIKTRGQQVTLRCSSQSGHNTVSWYQQALGQGPQFIFQYYREEENGRGNFPPRFSGLQFPNYSSELNVNALELDDSALYLCASRGQGANVLTFGAGSRLTVL.

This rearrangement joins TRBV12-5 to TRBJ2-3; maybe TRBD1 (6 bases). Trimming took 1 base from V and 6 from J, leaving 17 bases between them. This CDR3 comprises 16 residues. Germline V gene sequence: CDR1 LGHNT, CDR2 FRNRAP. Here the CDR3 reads CASGLGDTGIADTQYF. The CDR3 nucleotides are TGTGCTAGTGGTTTGGGAGACACAGGGATCGCGGATACGCAGTATTTT.

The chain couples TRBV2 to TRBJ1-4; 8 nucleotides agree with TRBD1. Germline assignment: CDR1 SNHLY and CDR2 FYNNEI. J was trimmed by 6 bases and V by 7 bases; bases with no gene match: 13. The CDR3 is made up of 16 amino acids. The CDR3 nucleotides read TGTGCCAGCAATTCAAACAGGGGGGCGATGTATGAAAAACTGTTTTTT. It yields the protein CASNSNRGAMYEKLFF. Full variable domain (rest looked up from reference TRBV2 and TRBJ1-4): EPEVTQTPSHQVTQMGQEVILRCVPISNHLYFYWYRQILGQKVEFLVSFYNNEISEKSEIFDDQFSVERPDGSNFTLKIRSTKLEDSAMYFCASNSNRGAMYEKLFFGSGTQLSVL.

The CDR3 DNA reads TGTGCCAGTAGTGTGCGACCCGGACAGGGGGCCGAGAACACTGAAGCTTTCTTT. Amino acid sequence: CASSVRPGQGAENTEAFF. The V gene is TRBV19, the J gene TRBJ1-1, with 11 bases that match TRBD1. The CDR3 totals 18 residues. V was clipped by 5 bases and J by 1 base; unmatched bases: 12. Germline CDR1 is LNHDA and CDR2 is SQIVND (reference sequence).

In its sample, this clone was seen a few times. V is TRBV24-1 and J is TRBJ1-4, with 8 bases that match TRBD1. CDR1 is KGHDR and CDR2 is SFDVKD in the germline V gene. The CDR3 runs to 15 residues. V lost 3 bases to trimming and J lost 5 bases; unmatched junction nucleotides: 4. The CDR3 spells CATSDTGGPNEKLFF. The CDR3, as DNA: TGTGCCACCAGTGATACAGGGGGTCCGAATGAAAAACTGTTTTTT.

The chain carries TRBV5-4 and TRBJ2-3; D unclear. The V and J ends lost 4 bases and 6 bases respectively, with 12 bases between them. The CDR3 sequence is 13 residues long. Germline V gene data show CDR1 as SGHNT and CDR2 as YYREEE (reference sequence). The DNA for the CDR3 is TGTGCCAGCAGCCATCCAGAGAGGGATACGCAGTATTTT. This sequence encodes CASSHPERDTQYF.